This T cell receptor (beta chain) was documented in a study of blood T cells in healthy people across ages. Study findings and constraints: More naive CD4+ cells and higher diversity were found in long-lived than in aged donors. Unsorted PBMCs prevented conclusive naive versus antigen-experienced comparison. The unknown donor CMV status may have confounded expanded clonotype changes.

Turning to this clonotype: Its antigen remains unknown.

CDR3 size: 21 residues. CDR1 and CDR2 (germline): MDHEN, SYDVKM. Trimming removed 6 bases from V and 3 bases from J; junction bases left unmatched: 22. Using a J-beta primer mix together with a sample-barcoded 5' primer, a second PCR was run for about 6 to 12 cycles. One entry per CDR3 protein, called by TCRdb with MiXCR from the 5' RACE reads. The sample lists about 400,000 distinct CDR3 sequences, roughly half occurring once. The sequence derives from a man aged 60 to 69 in good health. Material: blood. The gene calls are TRBV28 and TRBJ2-5, with 13 nucleotides matching TRBD2. The CDR3 protein is CASSLWTSGGSVNELKETQYF. CDR3 DNA sequence: TGTGCCAGCAGCCTCTGGACTAGCGGGGGCTCCGTTAACGAGCTCAAAGAGACCCAGTACTTC. The whole variable domain, remainder taken from reference TRBV28 and TRBJ2-5, is DVKVTQSSRYLVKRTGEKVFLECVQDMDHENMFWYRQDPGLGLRLIYFSYDVKMKEKGDIPEGYSVSREKKERFSLILESASTNQTSMYLCASSLWTSGGSVNELKETQYFGPGTRLLVL.